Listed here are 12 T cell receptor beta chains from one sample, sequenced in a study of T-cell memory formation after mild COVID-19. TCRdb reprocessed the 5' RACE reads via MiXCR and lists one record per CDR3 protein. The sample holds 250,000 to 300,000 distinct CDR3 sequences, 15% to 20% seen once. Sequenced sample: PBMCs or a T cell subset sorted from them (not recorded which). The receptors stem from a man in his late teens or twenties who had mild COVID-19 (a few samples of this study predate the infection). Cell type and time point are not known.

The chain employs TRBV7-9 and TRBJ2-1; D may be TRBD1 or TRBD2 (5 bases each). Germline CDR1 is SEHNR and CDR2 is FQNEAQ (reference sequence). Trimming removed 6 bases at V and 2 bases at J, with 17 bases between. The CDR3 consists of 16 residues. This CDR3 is CASRSDEMGPYNEQFF. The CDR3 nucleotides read TGTGCCAGCAGGTCGGACGAAATGGGACCCTACAATGAGCAGTTCTTC.

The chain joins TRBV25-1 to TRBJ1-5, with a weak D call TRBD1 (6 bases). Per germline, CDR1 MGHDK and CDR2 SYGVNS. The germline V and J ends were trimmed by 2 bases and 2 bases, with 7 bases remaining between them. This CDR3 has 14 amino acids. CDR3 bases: TGTGCCAGCAGTGAAAGGGGGGGCAATCAGCCCCAGCATTTT. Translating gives CASSERGGNQPQHF.

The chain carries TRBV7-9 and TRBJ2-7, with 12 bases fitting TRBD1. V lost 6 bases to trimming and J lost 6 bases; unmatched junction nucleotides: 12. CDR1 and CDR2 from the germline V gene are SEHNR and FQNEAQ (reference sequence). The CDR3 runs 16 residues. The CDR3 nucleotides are TGTGCCAGCAGATCCTGGGACAGGGGGCAAGTTTCCGAGCAGTACTTC. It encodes CASRSWDRGQVSEQYF.

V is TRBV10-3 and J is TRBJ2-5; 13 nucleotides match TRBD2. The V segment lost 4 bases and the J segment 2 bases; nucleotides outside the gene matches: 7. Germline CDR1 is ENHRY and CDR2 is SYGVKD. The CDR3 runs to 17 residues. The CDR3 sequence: CAISGPTSGGPQETQYF. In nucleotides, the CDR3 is TGTGCCATCAGTGGCCCGACTAGCGGGGGGCCGCAAGAGACCCAGTACTTC.

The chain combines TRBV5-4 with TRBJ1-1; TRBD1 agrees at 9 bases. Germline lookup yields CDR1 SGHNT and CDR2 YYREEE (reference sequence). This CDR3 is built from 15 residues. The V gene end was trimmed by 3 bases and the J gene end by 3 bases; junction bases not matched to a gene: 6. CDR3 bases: TGTGCCAGCAGCTCGGCGTGGGACAGGGACACTGAAGCTTTCTTT. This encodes CASSSAWDRDTEAFF.

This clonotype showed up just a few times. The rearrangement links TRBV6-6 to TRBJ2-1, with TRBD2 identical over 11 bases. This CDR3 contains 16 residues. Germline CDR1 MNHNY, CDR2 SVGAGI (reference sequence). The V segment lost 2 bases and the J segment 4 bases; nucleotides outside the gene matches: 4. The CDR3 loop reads CASSYTTSGGYNEQFF. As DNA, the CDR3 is TGTGCCAGCAGTTACACTACTAGCGGGGGATACAATGAGCAGTTCTTC.

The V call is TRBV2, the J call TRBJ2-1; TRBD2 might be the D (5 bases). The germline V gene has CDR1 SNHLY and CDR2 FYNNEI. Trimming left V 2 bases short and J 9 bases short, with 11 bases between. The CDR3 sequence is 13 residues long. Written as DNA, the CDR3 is TGTGCCAGCAGTGAACCCAAAGGGAGTGAGCAGTTCTTC. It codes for CASSEPKGSEQFF.

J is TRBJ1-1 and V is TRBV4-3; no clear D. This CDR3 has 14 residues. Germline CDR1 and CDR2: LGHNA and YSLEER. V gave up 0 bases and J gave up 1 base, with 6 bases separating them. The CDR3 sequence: CASSQERWNTEAFF. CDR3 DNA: TGCGCCAGCAGCCAAGAAAGGTGGAACACTGAAGCTTTCTTT.

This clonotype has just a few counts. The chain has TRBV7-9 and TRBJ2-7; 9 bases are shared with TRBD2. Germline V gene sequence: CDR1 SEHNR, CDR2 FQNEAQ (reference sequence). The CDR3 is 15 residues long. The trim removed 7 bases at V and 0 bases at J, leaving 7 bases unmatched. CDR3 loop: CASNLAGYSSYEQYF. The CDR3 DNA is TGTGCCAGCAACCTAGCGGGGTATAGCTCCTACGAGCAGTACTTC.

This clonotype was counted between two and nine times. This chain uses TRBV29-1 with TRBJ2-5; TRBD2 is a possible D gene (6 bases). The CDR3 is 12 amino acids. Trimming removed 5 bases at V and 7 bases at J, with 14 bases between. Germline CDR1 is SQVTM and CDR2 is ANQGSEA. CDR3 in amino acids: CSVRDSTGTQYF. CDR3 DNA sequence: TGCAGCGTTCGGGACTCCACGGGGACCCAGTACTTC. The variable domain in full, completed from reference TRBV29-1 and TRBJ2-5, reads SAVISQKPSRDICQRGTSLTIQCQVDSQVTMMFWYRQQPGQSLTLIATANQGSEATYESGFVIDKFPISRPNLTFSTLTVSNMSPEDSSIYLCSVRDSTGTQYFGPGTRLLVL.

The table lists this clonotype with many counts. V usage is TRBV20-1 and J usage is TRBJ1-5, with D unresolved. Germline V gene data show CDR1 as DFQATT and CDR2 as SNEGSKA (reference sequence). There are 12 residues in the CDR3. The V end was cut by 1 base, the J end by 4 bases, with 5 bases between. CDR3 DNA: TGCAGTGCTAGAGCGGGGAATCAGCCCCAGCATTTT. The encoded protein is CSARAGNQPQHF.

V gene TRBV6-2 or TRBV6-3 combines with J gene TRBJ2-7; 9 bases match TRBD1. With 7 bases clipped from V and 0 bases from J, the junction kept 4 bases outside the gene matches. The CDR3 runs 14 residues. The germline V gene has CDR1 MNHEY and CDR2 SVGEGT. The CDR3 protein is CASTTGQGSYEQYF. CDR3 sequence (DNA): TGTGCCAGCACTACGGGACAGGGCTCCTACGAGCAGTACTTC.